Shown below are 28 T cell receptor beta chains from a single sample sequenced in a study of CD8 T cells in ankylosing spondylitis. The antigens of these receptors remain unknown. Findings and limits, study-wide: It appeared that ankylosing spondylitis blood was characterized by a TCR beta motif of eight highly homologous variants.

TCRdb used MiXCR to reprocess the 5' RACE reads, holding one entry per CDR3 protein. The repertoire has approximately 540,000 distinct CDR3 sequences, 9.5% to 15% of them found once; the top ten carry around 7%. Sequencing input: blood, either unsorted or a sorted T cell fraction (not recorded which). The receptors originated from a male donor with ankylosing spondylitis.

In this sample, this clonotype turned up a few times. This chain links TRBV5-5 with TRBJ2-1; unclear D gene. The CDR3 is 15 residues long. The V end lost 0 bases, the J end lost 8 bases, and 15 bases lay between the germline ends. Germline CDR1 reads SGHKS; CDR2 reads YYEKEE (reference sequence). In DNA form, the CDR3 reads TGTGCCAGCAGCTTGGAAGCTCCCCTAATGGATGAGCAGTTCTTC. Its translation: CASSLEAPLMDEQFF.

This clonotype was picked up many times. CDR3 sequence reads: CATSRDVWREQYF. DNA of the CDR3: TGTGCCACCAGCAGAGATGTCTGGCGCGAGCAGTACTTC. V gene TRBV15 combines with J gene TRBJ2-7; D gene ambiguous. Trimming took 0 bases from V and 6 from J, leaving 9 bases between them. In germline, CDR1 is LNHNV, CDR2 YYDKDF (reference sequence). This CDR3 has 13 residues. The full variable domain, rest sourced from reference TRBV15 and TRBJ2-7, is DAMVIQNPRYQVTQFGKPVTLSCSQTLNHNVMYWYQQKSSQAPKLLFHYYDKDFNNEADTPDNFQSRRPNTSFCFLDIRSPGLGDTAMYLCATSRDVWREQYFGPGTRLTVT.

This clonotype occurred a few times. Written as DNA, the CDR3 is TGTGCCAGCAGCTTAGATCCCCAGTCCTCGGCCCTCTGGGGCAATGAGCAGTTCTTC. This codes for CASSLDPQSSALWGNEQFF. The chain carries TRBV11-2 and TRBJ2-1; D not resolved. V gave up 0 bases and J gave up 6 bases, with 24 bases separating them. From germline, CDR1 is SGHAT and CDR2 FQNNGV. The CDR3 loop spans 19 amino acids. Full variable domain (remainder filled in from reference TRBV11-2 and TRBJ2-1): EAGVAQSPRYKIIEKRQSVAFWCNPISGHATLYWYQQILGQGPKLLIQFQNNGVVDDSQLPKDRFSAERLKGVDSTLKIQPAKLEDSAVYLCASSLDPQSSALWGNEQFFGPGTRLTVL.

This clonotype was counted a few times. The CDR3 DNA sequence: TGCAGTGCTAGAGACCGGGACAGGGGGCGGTTGGGCTATGGCTACACCTTC. Its translation is CSARDRDRGRLGYGYTF. The rearrangement joins TRBV20-1 to TRBJ1-2, with 12 bases that match TRBD1. The V segment lost 0 bases and the J segment 4 bases; nucleotides outside the gene matches: 9. The CDR3 is 17 amino acids. Germline CDR1 is DFQATT and CDR2 is SNEGSKA (reference sequence).

The CDR3 nucleotides are TGTGCCAGCAGCTTTCTAGCGGGAGGGTACAGCTCCTACGAGCAGTACTTC. Protein: CASSFLAGGYSSYEQYF. This sequence joins TRBV5-5 and TRBJ2-7; TRBD2 matches at 12 bases. Germline CDR1 SGHKS, CDR2 YYEKEE (reference sequence). V gave up 2 bases and J gave up 0 bases; unmatched junction bases: 6. The CDR3 runs to 17 residues.

At least ten counts were recorded for this clonotype. A junction boundary mismatches the germline segment, possibly from a read error. The rearrangement uses TRBV5-1 and TRBJ2-1; 10 nucleotides align to TRBD1. Germline CDR1 is SGHRS and CDR2 is YFSETQ. This CDR3 is built from 15 residues. CDR3 region: CASSLRQGAYNEQFF. CDR3 sequence (DNA): TGTGCCAGCAGCCTGAGACAGGGGGCTTACAATGAGCAGTTCTTC.

This clonotype was seen only once. The gene calls are TRBV6-1 and TRBJ1-2, with D unclear. Germline CDR1 MNHNS, CDR2 SASEGT. Trimming left V 6 bases short and J 6 bases short, with 14 bases between. This CDR3 has 13 residues. CDR3 sequence: CASSNTGIHGYTF. DNA of the CDR3: TGTGCCAGCAGCAACACCGGGATTCATGGCTACACCTTC.

The J gene is TRBJ1-3, the V gene TRBV20-1, with a possible D match to TRBD1 (5 bases). CDR1 DFQATT and CDR2 SNEGSKA come from the germline V gene (reference sequence). Deletions cut 2 bases from V and 0 bases from J, with 17 bases between. The length of the CDR3 is 17 residues. Written as DNA, the CDR3 is TGCAGTGCTAGAAGAACTGTGGACAAGACCTCTGGAAACACCATATATTTT. Its protein is CSARRTVDKTSGNTIYF.

This clonotype has just a few counts. The rearrangement joins TRBV27 to TRBJ2-3; D is undetermined. Germline V gene data show CDR1 as MNHEY and CDR2 as SMNVEV (reference sequence). Trimming left V 5 bases short and J 0 bases short, with 12 bases between. This CDR3 has 15 amino acids. CDR3 loop: CASSKSTLSTDTQYF. CDR3 in DNA: TGTGCCAGCAGTAAGTCGACTCTGAGCACAGATACGCAGTATTTT.

This clonotype was counted only a few times. V and J are TRBV5-1 and TRBJ2-2; 7 positions agree with TRBD2. V shed 2 bases and J 4 bases; nucleotides not matched to a gene: 5. The CDR3 runs 15 residues. Germline CDR1 reads SGHRS; CDR2 reads YFSETQ. The CDR3 DNA reads as TGCGCCAGCAGCTTTCCGGGGGGTACCACCGGGGAGCTGTTTTTT. The encoded protein is CASSFPGGTTGELFF.

The DNA for the CDR3 is TGCAGTGCTAGAGTTATAAACAGGGAGGGCACTGAAGCTTTCTTT. This sequence encodes CSARVINREGTEAFF. V is TRBV20-1 and J is TRBJ1-1, with D perhaps TRBD1 (6 bases). V lost 1 base, J lost 4 bases, and 16 bases lay in between. CDR1 is DFQATT and CDR2 is SNEGSKA in the germline V gene (reference sequence). The CDR3 has 15 amino acids.

This clonotype occurred a few times. The chain has TRBV6-1 and TRBJ1-2; tentatively, D is TRBD1 (5 bases). Trimming stripped 7 bases from V and 8 bases from J, with 26 bases between. The CDR3 spans 16 residues. Germline V lookup: CDR1 MNHNS, CDR2 SASEGT. CDR3 protein: CASNEDPRVPIDGYTF. The DNA of the CDR3 is TGTGCCAGCAACGAGGACCCCAGGGTCCCAATCGACGGCTACACCTTC.

This clonotype has just a few counts. The V and J genes are TRBV7-7 and TRBJ2-2; 8 nucleotides align to TRBD1. V shed 5 bases, J shed 1 base, and the junction held 3 bases outside the gene matches. Germline CDR1 and CDR2: SSHAT and FNYEAQ (reference sequence). The CDR3 is 15 amino acids. CDR3 nucleotides: TGTGCCAGCAGCCATGGGACAGGGAACACCGGGGAGCTGTTTTTT. Its protein product is CASSHGTGNTGELFF.

In its sample, this clonotype was seen many times. This chain uses TRBV7-2 with TRBJ2-1, with D maybe TRBD1 (5 bases). CDR1 SGHTA and CDR2 FQGNSA come from the germline V gene. V lost 1 base, J lost 7 bases, and 11 bases lay in between. The CDR3 totals 14 residues. The CDR3 loop is CASSLGGSGNEQFF. Written as DNA, the CDR3 is TGTGCCAGCAGCTTAGGGGGCAGTGGGAATGAGCAGTTCTTC.

The chain links TRBV5-1 to TRBJ2-2, with TRBD1 matching 7 bases. The CDR3 has 16 residues. V gave up 4 bases and J gave up 7 bases; unmatched junction bases: 13. The germline CDR1 and CDR2 sequences are SGHRS and YFSETQ. The CDR3 protein is CASSPSLRQGGGELFF. As DNA, the CDR3 is TGCGCCAGCAGCCCCTCACTACGACAGGGCGGCGGGGAGCTGTTTTTT.

This rearrangement joins TRBV20-1 to TRBJ2-7; no definite D call. This CDR3 has 12 amino acids. V lost 6 bases and J 0 bases, leaving 9 bases between the germline ends. The germline V gene has CDR1 DFQATT and CDR2 SNEGSKA (reference sequence). CDR3 bases: TGCAGTGCGCAGGACCTCTCCTACGAGCAGTACTTC. Encoded protein: CSAQDLSYEQYF.

The rearrangement uses TRBV2 and TRBJ2-1; D remains unclear. Germline CDR1 reads SNHLY; CDR2 reads FYNNEI. With 6 bases removed from V and 7 bases from J, the gap between germline ends came to 16 bases. This CDR3 contains 14 residues. The CDR3 protein is CASSVEVLTNEQFF. CDR3 DNA: TGTGCCAGCAGCGTTGAGGTTTTGACAAATGAGCAGTTCTTC.

In this sample, this clonotype turned up many times. The chain has TRBV4-1 and TRBJ1-1, with D possibly TRBD1 on 5 matching bases. This CDR3 region has 14 residues. The V end lost 1 base, the J end lost 6 bases, and 12 bases lay between the germline ends. CDR1 and CDR2 (germline): MGHRA, YSYEKL. The CDR3 is CASSQAGTGSEAFF. Written as DNA, the CDR3 is TGCGCCAGCAGCCAAGCCGGGACGGGATCTGAAGCTTTCTTT.

This rearrangement joins TRBV12-3 or TRBV12-4 to TRBJ2-1; the D call may be TRBD1 or TRBD2 (5 bases each). The CDR3 has 15 residues. V was shortened by 4 bases and J by 2 bases, with 12 bases between the two germline ends. The CDR3 DNA is TGTGCCAGCAGTTCCCCCAGGGACCCCTACAATGAGCAGTTCTTC. Its protein is CASSSPRDPYNEQFF.

The gene calls are TRBV11-2 and TRBJ2-4, with TRBD1 as a possible D gene (6 bases). CDR1 is SGHAT, CDR2 FQNNGV, per germline. The V and J ends lost 3 bases and 4 bases respectively, with 13 bases between them. The length of the CDR3 is 15 residues. The chain's CDR3 is CASSFSRTEKNIQYF. The CDR3 DNA is TGTGCCAGCAGCTTCTCCAGGACAGAAAAAAACATTCAGTACTTC.

The table lists this clonotype with many counts. This rearrangement joins TRBV25-1 to TRBJ1-3, with no clear D. The V gene's germline CDR1 is MGHDK and CDR2 SYGVNS. Trimming stripped 9 bases from V and 0 bases from J, with 9 bases between. CDR3 size: 13 residues. The CDR3 DNA sequence: TGTGCCAGAAACCCCTCCTCTGGAAACACCATATATTTT. Protein product: CARNPSSGNTIYF.

This clonotype was seen repeatedly, ten times or more. The chain combines TRBV15 with TRBJ2-3, with D perhaps TRBD1 or TRBD2 (5 bases each). Germline assignment: CDR1 LNHNV and CDR2 YYDKDF (reference sequence). V was shortened by 0 bases and J by 0 bases, with 19 bases between the two germline ends. The length of the CDR3 is 19 residues. The CDR3 here is CATSRDGGLGPTSTDTQYF. The CDR3 DNA follows: TGTGCCACCAGCAGAGATGGAGGACTGGGGCCAACTAGCACAGATACGCAGTATTTT.

The gene calls are TRBV5-1 and TRBJ2-5, with 10 nucleotides matching TRBD2. Germline lookup yields CDR1 SGHRS and CDR2 YFSETQ. The CDR3 covers 18 residues. V lost 0 bases to trimming and J lost 5 bases; unmatched junction nucleotides: 13. CDR3 sequence reads: CASSLALLSSGSGETQYF. For the CDR3, the DNA is TGCGCCAGCAGCTTGGCCTTGTTGTCTAGCGGGAGCGGGGAGACCCAGTACTTC.

This clonotype has just a few counts. The V call is TRBV15, the J call TRBJ2-1, with 9 positions matching TRBD1. CDR1 and CDR2 from the germline V gene are LNHNV and YYDKDF (reference sequence). CDR3 length equals 15 residues. Germline trimming cut 1 base from V and 7 bases from J; bases unmatched to any gene: 5. Here the CDR3 reads CATSRAGTGKNEQFF. DNA for the CDR3: TGTGCCACCAGCAGAGCTGGGACAGGGAAAAATGAGCAGTTCTTC.

The chain has TRBV6-1 and TRBJ2-1; D perhaps matches TRBD1 (5 bases). CDR3 length equals 15 residues. V was trimmed by 7 bases and J by 4 bases, leaving 17 bases between them. In germline, CDR1 is MNHNS, CDR2 SASEGT. The CDR3 DNA follows: TGTGCCAGCACCGTGGACCAGGGCCGTTACAATGAGCAGTTCTTC. This sequence encodes CASTVDQGRYNEQFF.

The table lists this clonotype with a few counts. V gene TRBV19 combines with J gene TRBJ2-1; D possibly corresponds to TRBD1 (6 bases). V lost 8 bases and J 12 bases, leaving 20 bases between the germline ends. There are 13 residues in the CDR3. Germline assignment: CDR1 LNHDA and CDR2 SQIVND (reference sequence). The CDR3 nucleotides read TGTGCCAGTTCCAGGGGTATGGTATTAGGGCAGTTCTTC. It translates to CASSRGMVLGQFF.

This clonotype showed up many times. The chain carries TRBV3-1 and TRBJ2-6; D tentatively fits TRBD1 or TRBD2 (5 bases each). The CDR3 has 14 amino acids. V was pared by 5 bases and J by 4 bases, with 9 bases between. Germline V lookup: CDR1 LGHDT, CDR2 YNNKEL (reference sequence). CDR3 bases: TGTGCCAGCAGCTACGAGGGGGGGGCCAACGTCCTGACTTTC. This gives the protein CASSYEGGANVLTF.

This clonotype came up many times. The chain has TRBV24-1 and TRBJ2-3; 10 bases map to TRBD2. Germline lookup yields CDR1 KGHDR and CDR2 SFDVKD. The CDR3 runs to 15 residues. The ends lost 4 bases at V and 5 bases at J; junction bases unmatched: 5. CDR3 coding DNA: TGTGCCACCAGTGAATCTAGCGGGAGTGGAGATACGCAGTATTTT. Translating it yields CATSESSGSGDTQYF.